This passage covers 23 T cell receptor beta chains from one sample sequenced in a study of monozygotic twins with inflammatory bowel disease. TCRdb reanalyzed the 5' RACE reads, giving one entry per CDR3 protein sequence and no DNA. In all, the sample yields 200,000 to 250,000 distinct CDR3 sequences. The sequenced sample was blood. These receptors were obtained from a human donor with ulcerative colitis or Crohn's disease, or a healthy co-twin of an affected twin (not recorded which).

The chain uses TRBV5-1 and TRBJ1-6. The germline V gene has CDR1 SGHRS and CDR2 YFSETQ. CDR3 length equals 15 residues. CDR3 sequence: CASSFTGPPKSPLHF.

The rearrangement joins TRBV3-1 to TRBJ1-2; TCRdb returns TRBD1, unconfirmable since there is no DNA. This CDR3 spans 17 amino acids. CDR1 and CDR2 from the germline V gene are LGHDT and YNNKEL (reference sequence). CDR3 region: CASSNSPITSGDYGYTF.

The V and J genes are TRBV11-2 and TRBJ2-3. The CDR3 runs to 12 residues. Germline CDR1 SGHAT, CDR2 FQNNGV. CDR3 amino acids: CASSLDRITQYF. The whole variable domain, remainder taken from reference TRBV11-2 and TRBJ2-3, is EAGVAQSPRYKIIEKRQSVAFWCNPISGHATLYWYQQILGQGPKLLIQFQNNGVVDDSQLPKDRFSAERLKGVDSTLKIQPAKLEDSAVYLCASSLDRITQYFGPGTRLTVL.

The rearrangement uses TRBV3-1 and TRBJ1-5. Germline CDR1 LGHDT, CDR2 YNNKEL (reference sequence). CDR3 length equals 14 residues. CDR3 sequence reads: CASSQGHRNQPQHF.

The V call is TRBV24-1, the J call TRBJ2-1; TCRdb outputs TRBD1, but without DNA this stays unchecked. Germline CDR1 is KGHDR and CDR2 is SFDVKD. The CDR3 has 14 amino acids. CDR3 sequence: CATSDPGQNNEQFF.

The chain is built from TRBV28 and TRBJ1-2. The CDR3 contains 13 residues. CDR1 and CDR2 (germline): MDHEN, SYDVKM. This chain's CDR3 is CATTLKAFYGYTF.

V and J are TRBV7-2 and TRBJ2-2. CDR1 and CDR2 from the germline V gene are SGHTA and FQGNSA. This CDR3 spans 15 amino acids. The CDR3 loop is CASSPAAANTGELFF.

The J gene is TRBJ1-1, the V gene TRBV29-1; no DNA is available, so the TRBD1 call from TCRdb remains unchecked. This CDR3 region has 12 residues. The V gene's germline CDR1 is SQVTM and CDR2 ANQGSEA. CDR3 protein: CSVRQPNTEAFF.

This rearrangement joins TRBV7-9 to TRBJ2-7; TCRdb proposes TRBD1, but this gene call is untestable without DNA. CDR3 size: 12 residues. Germline V gives CDR1 SEHNR, CDR2 FQNEAQ (reference sequence). The CDR3: CATQGLSYEQYF. Combining the CDR3 with reference TRBV7-9 and TRBJ2-7 gives the whole variable domain DTGVSQNPRHKITKRGQNVTFRCDPISEHNRLYWYRQTLGQGPEFLTYFQNEAQLEKSRLLSDRFSAERPKGSFSTLEIQRTEQGDSAMYLCATQGLSYEQYFGPGTRLTVT.

The V and J genes are TRBV7-9 and TRBJ2-7. There are 11 residues in the CDR3. The germline V gene encodes CDR1 SEHNR and CDR2 FQNEAQ (reference sequence). CDR3 protein: CASSFLDEQYF.

The CDR3 spells CASSPDGYWAYEQYF. This chain connects TRBV6-1 to TRBJ2-7. CDR3 length: 15 residues. Per germline, CDR1 MNHNS and CDR2 SASEGT.

The chain combines TRBV18 with TRBJ1-5; there is no DNA to check the TCRdb D call of TRBD1. CDR1 is KGHSH and CDR2 is LQKENI in the germline V gene. This CDR3 contains 13 residues. This CDR3 reads CASSPARDRWPHF.

The rearrangement joins TRBV7-2 to TRBJ1-5. From germline, CDR1 is SGHTA and CDR2 FQGNSA. The CDR3 runs 14 residues. CDR3: CASSLMGLNQPQHF. Full variable domain (rest looked up from reference TRBV7-2 and TRBJ1-5): GAGVSQSPSNKVTEKGKDVELRCDPISGHTALYWYRQSLGQGLEFLIYFQGNSAPDKSGLPSDRFSAERTGGSVSTLTIQRTQQEDSAVYLCASSLMGLNQPQHFGDGTRLSIL.

This rearrangement joins TRBV3-1 to TRBJ2-7; TCRdb designates TRBD1, a call that cannot be tested without DNA. Germline V gives CDR1 LGHDT, CDR2 YNNKEL (reference sequence). This CDR3 is built from 15 residues. The CDR3 spells CASSQYTTVSYEQYF.

The genes are TRBV7-9 and TRBJ1-6. This CDR3 spans 12 amino acids. From germline, CDR1 is SEHNR and CDR2 FQNEAQ (reference sequence). The chain's CDR3 is CASSYGESPLHF.

The rearrangement links TRBV5-1 to TRBJ2-7. The CDR3 consists of 13 residues. Germline CDR1 and CDR2: SGHRS and YFSETQ. The CDR3 is CASSEDGAYEQYF.

V is TRBV20-1 and J is TRBJ2-2; the D call of TRBD1 rests on TCRdb alone, since no DNA is present to check it. In germline, CDR1 is DFQATT, CDR2 SNEGSKA (reference sequence). The CDR3 has 16 amino acids. CDR3 in amino acids: CSARAQPGQGTGELFF.

This chain joins TRBV2 and TRBJ1-5. There are 12 residues in the CDR3. Germline V CDR1 and CDR2: SNHLY, FYNNEI. The CDR3 sequence: CASEGNNQPQHF.

The V gene is TRBV5-8, the J gene TRBJ1-1. CDR3 length: 12 amino acids. Germline lookup yields CDR1 SGHTS and CDR2 YDEGEE. The CDR3 sequence is CASSRRNTEAFF.

V and J are TRBV15 and TRBJ2-3. In germline, CDR1 is LNHNV, CDR2 YYDKDF (reference sequence). The CDR3 loop spans 13 amino acids. The CDR3 sequence: CATSLENEDTQYF. The full variable domain, rest sourced from reference TRBV15 and TRBJ2-3, is DAMVIQNPRYQVTQFGKPVTLSCSQTLNHNVMYWYQQKSSQAPKLLFHYYDKDFNNEADTPDNFQSRRPNTSFCFLDIRSPGLGDTAMYLCATSLENEDTQYFGPGTRLTVL.

The chain is built from TRBV5-6 and TRBJ2-5; the TRBD1 assignment by TCRdb is unverifiable without DNA. The length of the CDR3 is 16 residues. Germline lookup yields CDR1 SGHDT and CDR2 YYEEEE. The CDR3 is CASSLNRGGGVETQYF.

The CDR3 loop reads CASSRQRMNTEAFF. The genes are TRBV7-2 and TRBJ1-1. CDR3 length equals 14 residues. CDR1 SGHTA and CDR2 FQGNSA come from the germline V gene.

V and J are TRBV7-6 and TRBJ1-1. The CDR3 totals 13 residues. CDR1 is SGHVS and CDR2 is FNYEAQ in the germline V gene. Here the CDR3 reads CASSHGRNTEAFF.